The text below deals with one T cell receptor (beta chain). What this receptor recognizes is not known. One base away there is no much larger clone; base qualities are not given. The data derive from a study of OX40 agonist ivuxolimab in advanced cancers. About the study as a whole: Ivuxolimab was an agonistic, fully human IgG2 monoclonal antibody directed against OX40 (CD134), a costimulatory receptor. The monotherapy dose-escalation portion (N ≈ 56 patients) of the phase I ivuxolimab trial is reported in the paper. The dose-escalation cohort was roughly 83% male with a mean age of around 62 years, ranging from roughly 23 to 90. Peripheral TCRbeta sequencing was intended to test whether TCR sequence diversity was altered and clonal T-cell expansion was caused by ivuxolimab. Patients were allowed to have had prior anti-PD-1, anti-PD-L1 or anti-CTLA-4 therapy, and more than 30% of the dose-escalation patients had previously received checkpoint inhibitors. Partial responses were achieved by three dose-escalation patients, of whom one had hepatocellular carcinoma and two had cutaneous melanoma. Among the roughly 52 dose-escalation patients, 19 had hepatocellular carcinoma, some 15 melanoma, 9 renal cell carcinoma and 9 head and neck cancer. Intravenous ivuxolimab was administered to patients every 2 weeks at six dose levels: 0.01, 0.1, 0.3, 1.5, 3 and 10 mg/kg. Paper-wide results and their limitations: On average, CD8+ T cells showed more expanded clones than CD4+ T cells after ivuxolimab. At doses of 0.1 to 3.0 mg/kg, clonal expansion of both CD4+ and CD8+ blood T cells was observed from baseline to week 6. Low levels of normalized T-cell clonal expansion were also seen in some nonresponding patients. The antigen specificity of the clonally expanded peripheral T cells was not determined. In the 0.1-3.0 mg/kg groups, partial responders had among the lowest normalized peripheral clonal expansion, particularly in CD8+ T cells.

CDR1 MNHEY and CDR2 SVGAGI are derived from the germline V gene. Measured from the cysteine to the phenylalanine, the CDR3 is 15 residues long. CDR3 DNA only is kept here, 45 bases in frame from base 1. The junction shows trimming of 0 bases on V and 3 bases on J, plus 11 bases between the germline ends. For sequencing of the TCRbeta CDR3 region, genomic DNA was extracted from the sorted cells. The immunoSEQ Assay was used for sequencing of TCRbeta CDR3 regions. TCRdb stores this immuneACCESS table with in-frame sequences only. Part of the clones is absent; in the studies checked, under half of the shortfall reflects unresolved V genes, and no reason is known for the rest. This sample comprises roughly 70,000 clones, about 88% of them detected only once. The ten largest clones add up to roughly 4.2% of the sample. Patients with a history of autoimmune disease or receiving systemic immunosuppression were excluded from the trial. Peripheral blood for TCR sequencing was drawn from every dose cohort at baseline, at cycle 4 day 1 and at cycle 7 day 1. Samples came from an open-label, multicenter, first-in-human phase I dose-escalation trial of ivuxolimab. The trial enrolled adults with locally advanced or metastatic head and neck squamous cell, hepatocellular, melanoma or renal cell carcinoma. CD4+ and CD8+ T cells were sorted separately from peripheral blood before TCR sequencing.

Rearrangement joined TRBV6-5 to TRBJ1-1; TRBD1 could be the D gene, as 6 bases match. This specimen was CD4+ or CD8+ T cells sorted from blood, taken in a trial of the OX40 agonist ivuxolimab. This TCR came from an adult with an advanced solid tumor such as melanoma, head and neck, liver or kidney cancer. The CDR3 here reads CASSYSRSGDTEAFF. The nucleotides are TGTGCCAGCAGTTACTCGAGGTCAGGGGACACTGAAGCTTTCTTT.